This TCR beta chain was identified during a study of blood T cell repertoires in COVID-19. Across the study: Sites across the United States, Italy and Spain contributed samples from acute and convalescent COVID-19. PBMCs, B-cell-depleted T cells, or T cells were the source of the cDNA or gDNA that made up the material.

Source study methods: Quantification of nucleated cells was approximated via reference gene primer amplification. Clones were sequenced by immunoSEQ multiplex PCR, and TCRdb holds only the in-frame ones, with some missing. V and J calls and clone size are as listed in that table; D and trimming were resolved from the DNA. The table records around 300,000 clones, 90% of them present only once. This receptor was obtained from a woman aged 40 to 50 with COVID-19, enrolled during active disease. Sequencing input: peripheral blood.

In DNA form, the CDR3 reads TGTGCCAGCAGCTTGGATGGAGGGGCGCCAAACATTCAGTACTTC. Translation: CASSLDGGAPNIQYF. The J gene is TRBJ2-4, the V gene TRBV5-4; tentatively, D is TRBD2 (6 bases). The CDR3 is 15 residues long. The germline V gene has CDR1 SGHNT and CDR2 YYREEE (reference sequence). V gave up 0 bases and J gave up 6 bases, with 13 bases separating them.